This T cell receptor beta chain came from a study of T cell changes during pregnancy in multiple sclerosis. Measured with immunoSEQ multiplex PCR; TCRdb has only the in-frame clones, and not every one. The profile covers about 47,000 clones, with around 92% appearing a single time and 2% to 2.5% taken by the ten largest. The sample holds one count of this clone. The CDR3 is 16 residues long. V was clipped by 0 bases and J by 3 bases; unmatched bases: 4. Germline values: CDR1 SGHDT, CDR2 YYEEEE. The sequencing used peripheral blood, collected in the third trimester of pregnancy. This chain connects TRBV5-6 to TRBJ2-1, with 9 bases matching TRBD2. This clonotype was obtained from a female donor with multiple sclerosis, enrolled in a pregnancy study. CDR3 loop: CASSLGAGGLYNEQFF. In nucleotides, the CDR3 is TGTGCCAGCAGCTTGGGCGCGGGAGGGCTCTACAATGAGCAGTTCTTC.